This T cell receptor (beta chain) derives from a study of T cell responses to AZD1222 COVID-19 vaccine. Only one count was recorded for this clone. V dropped 6 bases and J dropped 10 bases, with 18 bases sitting between them. The CDR3 runs 14 residues. The germline V gene has CDR1 MNHEY and CDR2 SVGEGT. The protocol was immunoSEQ multiplex PCR, while the TCRdb copy is restricted to in-frame clones and leaves out a portion. The sample has fewer than 95,000 clones; around 91% are singletons. This clonotype originated in an adult in good health. This rearrangement joins TRBV6-2 or TRBV6-3 to TRBJ1-4; D is ambiguous. The sequences come from peripheral blood, collected on day 0 of AZD1222 vaccination. CDR3 in amino acids: CASSLSYGLGKLFF. The DNA of the CDR3 is TGTGCCAGCAGCCTATCTTATGGGCTCGGAAAACTGTTTTTT.